What follows are 32 T cell receptor beta chains derived from one specimen sequenced in a study of beta chain features in type 1 diabetes. No cognate antigen is known for these TCRs. Study findings and constraints: Across all four CD4+ subsets, people with type 1 diabetes showed modestly shorter TCRB CDR3s.

Investigators reverse transcribed all isolated RNA, so they sequenced expressed TCRB transcripts. Sequencing was performed with immunoSEQ multiplex PCR; in TCRdb, only in-frame clones are kept and a portion is missing. The profile covers around 600,000 clones, with 9.5% to 15% appearing a single time and more than 0.09% taken by the ten largest. Sequencing input: naive CD4+ T cells from blood. These receptors originate from a man aged 25 to 40 with type 1 diabetes.

This clone was counted a few times. The V gene is TRBV19, the J gene TRBJ2-3; tentatively, D is TRBD2 (6 bases). This CDR3 has 15 amino acids. Germline V lookup: CDR1 LNHDA, CDR2 SQIVND (reference sequence). In nucleotides, the CDR3 is TGTGCTACCTCCCGGGGCACTAGCAGCACAGATACGCAGTATTTT. Protein product: CATSRGTSSTDTQYF. The full variable domain, completed using reference TRBV19 and TRBJ2-3, is DGGITQSPKYLFRKEGQNVTLSCEQNLNHDAMYWYRQDPGQGLRLIYYSQIVNDFQKGDIAEGYSVSREKKESFPLTVTSAQKNPTAFYLCATSRGTSSTDTQYFGPGTRLTVL.

This clone was counted only a few times. This chain connects TRBV6-5 to TRBJ2-7, with D possibly TRBD2 on 5 matching bases. CDR3 length equals 14 residues. Germline V gives CDR1 MNHEY, CDR2 SVGAGI. The germline V and J ends were trimmed by 5 bases and 1 base, with 12 bases remaining between them. In nucleotides, the CDR3 is TGTGCCAGCAGTGGGAGAAGCGGTTCCTACGAGCAGTACTTC. Protein: CASSGRSGSYEQYF.

This clone was counted only a few times. The chain combines TRBV18 with TRBJ1-3; 9 bases agree with TRBD1. This CDR3 is built from 15 residues. After removal of 4 bases from V and 3 bases from J, the junction contained 4 bases not matched to a gene. Germline CDR1 and CDR2: KGHSH and LQKENI. CDR3 amino acids: CASSLDRGSGNTIYF. In DNA, the CDR3 is TGTGCCAGCTCACTGGACAGGGGAAGTGGAAACACCATATATTTT.

The CDR3 bases are TGCGCCAGCAGCCAAGATACCCAGGCCTTGGGGGAAAAACTGTTTTTT. Residues: CASSQDTQALGEKLFF. V gene TRBV4-3 combines with J gene TRBJ1-4, with unresolved D. Germline V CDR1 and CDR2: LGHNA, YSLEER. The germline V and J ends were trimmed by 0 bases and 8 bases, with 16 bases remaining between them. The CDR3 is made up of 16 amino acids.

This clone was picked up one time. The CDR3 sequence: CASSSRDRVPYGYTF. In nucleotides, the CDR3 is TGTGCCAGCAGCTCACGGGACAGGGTCCCTTATGGCTACACCTTC. This chain links TRBV11-1 with TRBJ1-2, with 9 bases lining up with TRBD1. V was pared by 4 bases and J by 5 bases, with 8 bases of the junction left unmatched. The CDR3 totals 15 residues. Germline V lookup: CDR1 SGHAT, CDR2 FQDESV (reference sequence).

The chain uses TRBV6-1 and TRBJ2-2; D might be TRBD1 (5 bases). Per the germline V gene, CDR1 is MNHNS and CDR2 is SASEGT. This CDR3 is built from 16 residues. V shed 2 bases and J shed 0 bases, with 10 bases lying between them. The DNA for the CDR3 is TGTGCCAGCAGTGAACTAAGGGGTTCGAACACCGGGGAGCTGTTTTTT. Protein: CASSELRGSNTGELFF.

V gene TRBV5-6 combines with J gene TRBJ2-5, with D perhaps TRBD2 (6 bases). In germline, CDR1 is SGHDT, CDR2 YYEEEE. CDR3 length: 15 residues. V dropped 0 bases and J dropped 1 base, with 10 bases sitting between them. The CDR3 here is CASSLAFGGQETQYF. DNA of the CDR3: TGTGCCAGCAGCTTGGCTTTCGGGGGCCAAGAGACCCAGTACTTC.

The chain combines TRBV5-1 with TRBJ2-1; 7 bases align to TRBD1. The V gene end was trimmed by 0 bases and the J gene end by 9 bases; junction bases not matched to a gene: 12. Germline assignment: CDR1 SGHRS and CDR2 YFSETQ. This CDR3 contains 16 residues. Here the CDR3 DNA reads TGCGCCAGCAGCTTGGCGACAGGGTCAATTGACGGTGAGCAGTTCTTC. It translates to CASSLATGSIDGEQFF. The entire variable domain, with the rest obtained from reference TRBV5-1 and TRBJ2-1, is as follows: KAGVTQTPRYLIKTRGQQVTLSCSPISGHRSVSWYQQTPGQGLQFLFEYFSETQRNKGNFPGRFSGRQFSNSRSEMNVSTLELGDSALYLCASSLATGSIDGEQFFGPGTRLTVL.

This clone came up many times. The V call is TRBV7-2, the J call TRBJ1-4, with D maybe TRBD1 (5 bases). The germline CDR1 and CDR2 sequences are SGHTA and FQGNSA. Trimming removed 11 bases from V and 4 bases from J, with 14 bases in between. The CDR3 has 13 amino acids. CDR3 nucleotides: TGTGCCTCGGGGCAGGGCGGTAATGAAAAACTGTTTTTT. Encoded protein: CASGQGGNEKLFF.

This clone was seen more than once but under ten times. The V call is TRBV7-9, the J call TRBJ2-5, with TRBD1 as a possible D gene (5 bases). Germline V gene sequence: CDR1 SEHNR, CDR2 FQNEAQ (reference sequence). V dropped 5 bases and J dropped 4 bases, with 14 bases sitting between them. The CDR3 runs to 14 residues. This chain's CDR3 is CASSQGPLGETQYF. The CDR3 DNA reads as TGTGCCAGCAGCCAGGGCCCTCTAGGAGAGACCCAGTACTTC.

This clone was counted between two and nine times. V is TRBV6-5 and J is TRBJ2-7; no clear D gene. The V gene lost 1 base and the J gene lost 4 bases, with 8 bases spanning the gap. The CDR3 is 13 amino acids. Germline-derived CDR1 and CDR2 are MNHEY and SVGAGI. DNA of the CDR3: TGTGCCAGCAGTTACTTGCCAGGATACGAGCAGTACTTC. Protein: CASSYLPGYEQYF.

The chain couples TRBV7-8 to TRBJ2-2, with D hard to call. Trimming took 5 bases from V and 5 from J, leaving 12 bases between them. The CDR3 contains 14 residues. Looked up from germline, CDR1 is SGHVS and CDR2 is FQNEAQ. CDR3 sequence: CASSPQTITGELFF. In nucleotides, the CDR3 is TGTGCCAGCAGCCCACAGACAATTACCGGGGAGCTGTTTTTT.

The chain combines TRBV19 with TRBJ1-5; no reliable D call. Germline-derived CDR1 and CDR2 are LNHDA and SQIVND (reference sequence). Deletions cut 7 bases from V and 0 bases from J, with 13 bases between. The CDR3 has 15 amino acids. The CDR3 sequence is CASTLRSYSNQPQHF. In DNA form, the CDR3 reads TGTGCCAGTACCCTAAGGAGTTATAGCAATCAGCCCCAGCATTTT.

This clone was detected a few times. The rearrangement uses TRBV9 and TRBJ1-2, with D hard to call. CDR1 is SGDLS, CDR2 YYNGEE, per germline. The CDR3 consists of 13 residues. Deletions cut 3 bases from V and 3 bases from J, with 9 bases between. Here the CDR3 DNA reads TGTGCCAGCAGCGCTAGGAGGGACTATGGCTACACCTTC. As protein: CASSARRDYGYTF.

The J gene is TRBJ2-1, the V gene TRBV29-1, with D maybe TRBD2 (6 bases). This CDR3 has 15 amino acids. Germline lookup yields CDR1 SQVTM and CDR2 ANQGSEA. V lost 6 bases, J lost 0 bases, and 15 bases lay in between. CDR3 nucleotides: TGCAGCGTACCCGGTATGGGGGGCTCCTACAATGAGCAGTTCTTC. It translates to CSVPGMGGSYNEQFF.

This clone showed up just a few times. This CDR3 reads CASSPPRAGGGETQYF. CDR3 DNA: TGTGCCAGCAGTCCACCCCGAGCGGGGGGAGGAGAGACCCAGTACTTC. The chain combines TRBV6-6 with TRBJ2-5, with 9 positions matching TRBD2. Germline V CDR1 and CDR2: MNHNY, SVGAGI (reference sequence). This CDR3 is 16 amino acids long. The V and J ends lost 5 bases and 4 bases, in that order; junction bases with no gene match: 11.

The chain is built from TRBV2 and TRBJ1-2; TRBD1 is a possible D gene (6 bases). CDR1 is SNHLY and CDR2 is FYNNEI in the germline V gene. Trimming stripped 8 bases from V and 6 bases from J, with 19 bases between. The CDR3 covers 14 residues. The CDR3 nucleotides are TGTGCCAGCCTGTTTATCCAGGGGATTAATGGCTACACCTTC. It translates to CASLFIQGINGYTF.

This clone was counted a few times. The gene calls are TRBV4-1 and TRBJ2-7, with 8 bases lining up with TRBD2. The CDR3 is made up of 19 amino acids. J was trimmed by 2 bases and V by 6 bases; bases with no gene match: 21. CDR1 is MGHRA and CDR2 is YSYEKL in the germline V gene. CDR3 sequence: CASSNNEIAGRVVAYEQYF. In DNA form, the CDR3 reads TGCGCCAGCAGTAACAATGAGATAGCGGGGAGAGTGGTCGCCTACGAGCAGTACTTC.

The V and J genes are TRBV5-1 and TRBJ2-3; perhaps TRBD1 as D (7 bases). Trimming cost V 4 bases and J 5 bases, with 20 bases left between them. The CDR3 runs 16 residues. Germline CDR1 reads SGHRS; CDR2 reads YFSETQ. CDR3: CASSREGGRGRDTQYF. CDR3 DNA sequence: TGCGCCAGCAGCCGCGAAGGGGGCCGGGGGCGAGATACGCAGTATTTT.

This clone was detected only a few times. The V and J genes are TRBV9 and TRBJ1-3, with TRBD1 matching over 9 bases. CDR3 length: 16 residues. Germline V gene data show CDR1 as SGDLS and CDR2 as YYNGEE. Germline trimming cut 3 bases from V and 4 bases from J; bases unmatched to any gene: 8. Here the CDR3 reads CASSADRDRAGNTIYF. The CDR3 DNA follows: TGTGCCAGCAGCGCGGACCGGGACAGGGCCGGAAACACCATATATTTT.

J is TRBJ1-2 and V is TRBV10-3; 7 nucleotides match TRBD1. The CDR3 is made up of 15 amino acids. Germline lookup yields CDR1 ENHRY and CDR2 SYGVKD. V was clipped by 0 bases and J by 2 bases; unmatched bases: 3. CDR3 loop: CAISESLTGNYGYTF. Here the CDR3 DNA reads TGTGCCATCAGTGAGTCGCTGACAGGGAACTATGGCTACACCTTC.

The chain employs TRBV25-1 and TRBJ2-7, with 8 bases identical to TRBD1. CDR3 length equals 14 residues. J lost 2 bases, V lost 2 bases, and 2 bases had no gene match. Germline loops: CDR1 MGHDK, CDR2 SYGVNS. DNA for the CDR3: TGTGCCAGCAGTGAAAGGGACAGGCCCTACGAGCAGTACTTC. Protein: CASSERDRPYEQYF.

In its sample, this clone was seen a few times. The germline gene is not matched at one end of the junction; a read error may be the cause. This chain joins TRBV4-1 and TRBJ1-2; a weak D match, TRBD1 (5 bases). The germline gives CDR1 MGHRA, CDR2 YSYEKL. The CDR3 length is 12 residues. The CDR3 sequence: CASGQGSYGYTF. CDR3 nucleotides: TGCGCCAGCGGCCAGGGCAGCTATGGCTACACCTTC.

This clone was counted only a few times. Other DNA sequences in the same sample also yield this CDR3. The chain employs TRBV5-1 and TRBJ1-1; D ambiguous. The length of the CDR3 is 13 residues. The V end lost 1 base, the J end lost 2 bases, and 6 bases lay between the germline ends. Germline V gives CDR1 SGHRS, CDR2 YFSETQ. CDR3 loop: CASSLTANTEAFF. The CDR3 coding sequence is TGCGCCAGCAGCTTGACAGCAAACACTGAAGCTTTCTTT.

This clone was observed a handful of times. This chain connects TRBV19 to TRBJ2-7; D might be TRBD2 (6 bases). Trimming stripped 3 bases from V and 5 bases from J, with 11 bases between. Germline V gives CDR1 LNHDA, CDR2 SQIVND (reference sequence). The CDR3 is 13 amino acids. Here the CDR3 reads CASSIGGPHEQYF. The CDR3 nucleotides are TGTGCCAGTAGTATTGGAGGGCCCCACGAGCAGTACTTC.

V gene TRBV5-1 combines with J gene TRBJ2-7; the D call may be TRBD1 or TRBD2 (5 bases each). Trimming stripped 4 bases from V and 4 bases from J, with 15 bases between. Per the germline V gene, CDR1 is SGHRS and CDR2 is YFSETQ. The CDR3 has 14 residues. CDR3: CASSQGGLMYEQYF. CDR3 nucleotides: TGCGCCAGCAGCCAGGGCGGACTGATGTACGAGCAGTACTTC.

This rearrangement joins TRBV9 to TRBJ2-5; 11 bases map to TRBD2. Germline V lookup: CDR1 SGDLS, CDR2 YYNGEE. Trimming removed 6 bases from V and 3 bases from J; junction bases left unmatched: 4. This CDR3 spans 14 amino acids. The CDR3 reads CASTPGLAEETQYF. CDR3 sequence (DNA): TGTGCCAGCACCCCGGGACTAGCGGAAGAGACCCAGTACTTC.

This clone was observed a handful of times. The gene calls are TRBV5-4 and TRBJ2-1; D possibly corresponds to TRBD1 (5 bases). The germline V and J ends were trimmed by 5 bases and 5 bases, with 11 bases remaining between them. The CDR3 loop spans 13 amino acids. Germline CDR1 is SGHNT and CDR2 is YYREEE (reference sequence). CDR3 nucleotide sequence: TGTGCCAGCAGTACGCCAGGGAACAATGAGCAGTTCTTC. This sequence encodes CASSTPGNNEQFF. The whole variable domain, filled in from reference TRBV5-4 and TRBJ2-1, reads ETGVTQSPTHLIKTRGQQVTLRCSSQSGHNTVSWYQQALGQGPQFIFQYYREEENGRGNFPPRFSGLQFPNYSSELNVNALELDDSALYLCASSTPGNNEQFFGPGTRLTVL.

This clone appeared a few times. The chain recombines TRBV5-1 with TRBJ2-7; D call uncertain. The V gene lost 4 bases and the J gene lost 2 bases, with 13 bases spanning the gap. In germline, CDR1 is SGHRS, CDR2 YFSETQ. The CDR3 is 14 residues long. The CDR3 protein is CASSGETIAYEQYF. The CDR3 DNA follows: TGCGCCAGCAGCGGAGAAACTATAGCCTACGAGCAGTACTTC.

The chain uses TRBV2 and TRBJ1-5; 9 bases are shared with TRBD1. Germline assignment: CDR1 SNHLY and CDR2 FYNNEI. The CDR3 runs 15 residues. The J segment lost 2 bases and the V segment lost 6 bases, leaving 5 bases of the junction unmatched. The CDR3 reads CASSLRQGGNQPQHF. DNA of the CDR3: TGTGCCAGCAGCCTTAGACAGGGGGGCAATCAGCCCCAGCATTTT.

V and J are TRBV11-3 and TRBJ1-2; D is undetermined. The ends were cut back, 0 bases at V and 4 bases at J, with 3 bases in the middle. The germline gives CDR1 SGHNT, CDR2 YENEEA. CDR3 size: 12 residues. For the CDR3, the DNA is TGTGCCAGCAGCTTAGACAGCTATGGCTACACCTTC. Translation gives CASSLDSYGYTF.

The chain employs TRBV10-3 and TRBJ2-7, with 11 bases aligning to TRBD1. Looked up from germline, CDR1 is ENHRY and CDR2 is SYGVKD. J was trimmed by 2 bases and V by 0 bases; bases with no gene match: 6. CDR3 length: 17 amino acids. CDR3 residues: CAISESLGQGATYEQYF. CDR3 in DNA: TGTGCCATCAGTGAGTCCCTTGGACAGGGGGCTACCTACGAGCAGTACTTC.